In this sample, the clone carrying this TCR beta chain turned up once. These data are taken from a study of T cell responses to AZD1222 COVID-19 vaccine. Only in-frame clones appear in the TCRdb table, and some are missing; sequencing was by immunoSEQ multiplex PCR. The sample includes some 190,000 clones, less than 95% of them seen just once. The J segment lost 6 bases and the V segment lost 5 bases, leaving 9 bases of the junction unmatched. The CDR3 has 15 amino acids. CDR1 LNHDA and CDR2 SQIVND come from the germline V gene (reference sequence). V usage is TRBV19 and J usage is TRBJ2-1; TRBD2 matches 8 bases. This clonotype originated in an adult who received the MenACWY meningococcal vaccine as a control. Sequenced here: peripheral blood, sampled 28 days after the second dose of the MenACWY control vaccine. CDR3 DNA sequence: TGTGCCAGTAGTCAATCGGGGGGGTTCGGCAATGAGCAGTTCTTC. Amino acids: CASSQSGGFGNEQFF.